The entry that follows covers one T cell receptor beta chain sequence. Its antigen remains unidentified. Time point specified: pre-sensitization, week 0. The treatment here: therapeutic diphenylcyclopropenone sensitization with weekly scalp DPC. The germline V gene encodes CDR1 SGHAT and CDR2 FQNNGV. CDR3 length: 14 residues. V lost 3 bases to trimming and J lost 8 bases; unmatched junction nucleotides: 9. This sample is drawn from a study of human T cells and chemical hapten exposure. Each CDR3 protein gets one entry after TCRdb re-called the RACE reads with MiXCR. The profile covers 270,000 or so distinct CDR3 sequences, with around 7.7% appearing a single time and 1.2% taken by the ten largest. Findings and limits, study-wide: Against controls, expanded TCRs gave rise to significantly more large CDR3 similarity clusters.

Sample: whole blood, taken in connection with sensitization to the hapten diphenylcyclopropenone (DPC). The receptor comes from a man aged 18 to 30 with alopecia areata. Some clones in this sample may be carry-over from other donors' samples. This chain links TRBV11-2 with TRBJ1-2, with 7 bases fitting TRBD1. CDR3 sequence reads: CASSLDIDRDGYTF. The CDR3 DNA follows: TGTGCCAGCAGCTTGGACATCGACAGGGACGGCTACACCTTC.